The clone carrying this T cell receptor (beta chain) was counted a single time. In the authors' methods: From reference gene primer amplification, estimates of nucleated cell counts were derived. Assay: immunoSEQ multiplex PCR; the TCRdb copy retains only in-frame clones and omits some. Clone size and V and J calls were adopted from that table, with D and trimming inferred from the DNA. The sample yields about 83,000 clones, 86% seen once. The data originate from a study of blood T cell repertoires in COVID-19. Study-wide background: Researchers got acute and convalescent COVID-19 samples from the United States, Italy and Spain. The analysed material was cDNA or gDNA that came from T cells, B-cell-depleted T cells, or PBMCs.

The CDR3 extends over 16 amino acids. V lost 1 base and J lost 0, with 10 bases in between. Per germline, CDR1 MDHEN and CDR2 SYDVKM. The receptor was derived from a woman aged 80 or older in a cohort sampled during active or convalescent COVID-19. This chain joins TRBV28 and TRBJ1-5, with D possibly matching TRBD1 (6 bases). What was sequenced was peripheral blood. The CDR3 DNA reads TGTGCCAGCAGTTTATCCAGGGGCTATAGCAATCAGCCCCAGCATTTT. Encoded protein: CASSLSRGYSNQPQHF.